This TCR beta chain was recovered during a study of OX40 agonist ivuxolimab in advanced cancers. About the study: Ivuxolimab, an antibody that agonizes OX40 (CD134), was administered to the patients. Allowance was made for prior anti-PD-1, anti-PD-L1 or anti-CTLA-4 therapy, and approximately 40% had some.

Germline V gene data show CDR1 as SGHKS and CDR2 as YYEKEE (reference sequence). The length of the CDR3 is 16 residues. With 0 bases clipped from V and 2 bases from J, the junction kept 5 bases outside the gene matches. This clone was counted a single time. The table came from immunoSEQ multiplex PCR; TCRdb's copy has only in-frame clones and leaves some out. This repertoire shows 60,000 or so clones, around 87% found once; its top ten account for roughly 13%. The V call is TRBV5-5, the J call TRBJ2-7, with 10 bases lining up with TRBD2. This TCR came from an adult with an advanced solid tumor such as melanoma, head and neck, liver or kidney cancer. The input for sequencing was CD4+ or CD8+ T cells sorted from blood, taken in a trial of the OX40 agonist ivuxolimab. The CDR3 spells CASSLVGLANAYEQYF. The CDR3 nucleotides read TGTGCCAGCAGCTTGGTGGGACTAGCGAACGCCTACGAGCAGTACTTC.